The 21 T cell receptor beta chains below were found in one sample sequenced in a study of tumor-infiltrating lymphocytes in primary liver carcinoma. Unsorted bulk tissue of about 20-32 mg yielded co-extracted RNA and DNA. Starting material of around 490 ng total RNA yielded TCR beta cDNA via a constant-region primer. Three nested multiplex PCR rounds, a slightly modified ARM-PCR method, built the TCR beta libraries. A C-beta reverse primer was combined with TRBV1-TRBV30 forward primers in the first two PCR rounds, and each round had 10 cycles. TCRdb recomputed calls from the multiplex PCR reads with MiXCR, one row per CDR3 protein. The data show 20,000 to 30,000 distinct CDR3 sequences, around 77% seen once. Sequencing input: liver tumor tissue from sampling region 5. Subset given: tumor region T5, tumor centre. These receptors were obtained from a woman aged 25 to 39 with primary liver carcinoma and hepatitis B virus infection.

The gene calls are TRBV11-2 and TRBJ2-7; D possibly corresponds to TRBD2 (5 bases). Germline lookup yields CDR1 SGHAT and CDR2 FQNNGV. The V end lost 0 bases, the J end lost 10 bases, and 19 bases lay between the germline ends. The CDR3 is 15 residues long. The CDR3 DNA reads TGTGCCAGCAGCTTAGAAATGAGGGATCTACGCGACCAGTACTTC. This translates into CASSLEMRDLRDQYF.

A note on this clonotype: One junction end does not reproduce the germline sequence, and a read error may be involved. The rearrangement joins TRBV5-8 to TRBJ2-6; tentative D call: TRBD1 (5 bases). In germline, CDR1 is SGHTS, CDR2 YDEGEE. The CDR3 runs 16 residues. Here the CDR3 DNA reads TGTGCCAGCACCATGACGGGCTTCCCTGGGGCTAACGTCCTGACTTTC. Translation: CASTMTGFPGANVLTF.

This clonotype came up a few times. Compared with germline, one end of the junction differs, possibly owing to a read error. V gene TRBV10-3 combines with J gene TRBJ1-3, with D hard to call. The CDR3 loop spans 14 amino acids. Germline CDR1 ENHRY, CDR2 SYGVKD. CDR3 in amino acids: CAISESVSGNAIYF. In DNA, the CDR3 is TGTGCTATCAGTGAATCAGTTTCTGGAAACGCCATATATTTT.

The table lists this clonotype with a few counts. The conserved phenylalanine or tryptophan is not found at the CDR3 terminus, so this likely reflects a read error. V is TRBV29-1 and J is TRBJ1-4; possible D gene TRBD1, 5 bases. CDR1 is SQVTM, CDR2 ANQGSEA, per germline. CDR3 length: 13 residues. The CDR3 loop reads CSVLFDSNEKLFS. The DNA for the CDR3 is TGCAGTGTTCTATTCGACAGTAATGAAAAACTGTTTTCT.

V and J are TRBV6-6 and TRBJ1-5; 8 bases fit TRBD1. The closer fit of TRBJ2-3 to the DNA end suggests the J call may be wrong. There are 15 residues in the CDR3. Per the germline V gene, CDR1 is MNHNY and CDR2 is SVGAGI (reference sequence). In DNA form, the CDR3 reads TGTGCCAGCAGTTACGGGACAGGCGGCAATCAACCCCAGTATTTT. Its translation: CASSYGTGGNQPQYF.

About this clonotype: At one of its ends the junction is not consistent with the germline gene, which may arise from a read error. This chain connects TRBV28 to TRBJ2-1, with D tentatively TRBD2 (5 bases). Per germline, CDR1 MDHEN and CDR2 SYDVKM. The CDR3 totals 15 residues. The chain's CDR3 is CASSFRWELYKEQFF. The CDR3 region has the DNA TGTGCCAGCAGTTTTCGGTGGGAGCTCTACAAAGAGCAGTTCTTC. The complete variable domain, with remaining parts taken from reference TRBV28 and TRBJ2-1, reads DVKVTQSSRYLVKRTGEKVFLECVQDMDHENMFWYRQDPGLGLRLIYFSYDVKMKEKGDIPEGYSVSREKKERFSLILESASTNQTSMYLCASSFRWELYKEQFFGPGTRLTVL.

Ten or more counts support this clonotype. DNA for the CDR3: TGTGCCAGCACCCCCGCCGGGACTAGCGGGGGGTGGTCCCATTACGAGCAGTACTTC. It yields the protein CASTPAGTSGGWSHYEQYF. The V call is TRBV28, the J call TRBJ2-7; 15 positions match TRBD2. The CDR3 spans 19 residues. V lost 7 bases and J lost 4; bases outside the gene matches: 17. The germline V gene encodes CDR1 MDHEN and CDR2 SYDVKM.

Of note for this clonotype: The junction shows a germline mismatch at one end, possibly a read error. The V and J genes are TRBV14 and TRBJ2-7; D gene unclear. This CDR3 contains 15 residues. Germline assignment: CDR1 SGHDN and CDR2 FVKESK. CDR3 nucleotide sequence: TGTGCCGGCAGCCAAGTCGGGCGCGAGTTCTGCGAGCAGTACTTC. This codes for CAGSQVGREFCEQYF.

This clonotype appeared a few times. A much larger clonotype is one base distant, so this may be a read error. The chain joins TRBV28 to TRBJ2-2; a possible D gene is TRBD2 (6 bases). Trimming stripped 11 bases from V and 4 bases from J, with 14 bases between. The CDR3 sequence is 13 residues long. Germline CDR1 is MDHEN and CDR2 is SYDVKM. The CDR3 DNA reads as TGTGCCTGCGGGGCAGGTCCCACCGGGGAGCTGTTTTTT. It encodes CACGAGPTGELFF.

V and J are TRBV7-9 and TRBJ2-6, with D hard to call. This CDR3 spans 18 amino acids. Trimming shortened V by 4 bases and J by 3 bases, and 19 bases separated the two germline ends. The V gene's germline CDR1 is SEHNR and CDR2 FQNEAQ (reference sequence). CDR3 DNA: TGTGCCAGCAGCTCATTATGGAGCTTCAGTTTTGGGGCCAACGTCCTGACTTTC. Its translation is CASSSLWSFSFGANVLTF.

Turning to this clonotype: At one of its ends the junction is not consistent with the germline gene, which may arise from a read error. This rearrangement joins TRBV11-2 to TRBJ2-1; a weak D match, TRBD2 (6 bases). The germline V gene encodes CDR1 SGHAT and CDR2 FQNNGV. The CDR3 spans 16 residues. The CDR3 spells CPSSLSLDGSYNEEFF. The CDR3 bases are TGCCCCAGCAGCTTAAGCCTGGACGGGAGCTACAATGAGGAGTTCTTC.

The CDR3 here is CASSLGPSGTENQPQHF. DNA for the CDR3: TGTGCCAGCAGCTTAGGCCCATCGGGGACTGAGAATCAGCCCCAGCATTTT. The chain employs TRBV11-2 and TRBJ1-5; weak D call: TRBD1 (5 bases). The CDR3 is made up of 17 amino acids. V was clipped by 1 base and J by 4 bases, with 17 bases between them. Germline CDR1 is SGHAT and CDR2 is FQNNGV.

This clonotype was seen ten or more times. V gene TRBV28 combines with J gene TRBJ2-7; perhaps TRBD2 as D (5 bases). V lost 5 bases and J lost 1, with 12 bases in between. The CDR3 contains 14 residues. Germline V CDR1 and CDR2: MDHEN, SYDVKM. CDR3 nucleotides: TGTGCCAGCAGTCCCCGGGGAGTGTCCTACGAGCAGTACTTC. Translating gives CASSPRGVSYEQYF.

Concerning this clonotype: No conserved phenylalanine or tryptophan ends this CDR3, so it is likely a read error. Because the CDR3's place on the DNA is in doubt, the DNA is left out and the CDR3 is given as listed by TCRdb. The gene calls are TRBV4-3 and TRBJ2-7; TRBD1 reflects the table's D call only, with no check against the DNA. From germline, CDR1 is LGHNA and CDR2 YSLEER. With termini counted, the CDR3 has 15 amino acids. CDR3 region: CASSQDRWTGREHYY.

A single count supports this clonotype. Likely a read error: the CDR3 ends without its conserved phenylalanine or tryptophan. The DNA is left out, because the CDR3 cannot be placed on it with certainty; the CDR3 is given as TCRdb lists it. The rearrangement uses TRBV6-1 and TRBJ2-5. Germline V lookup: CDR1 MNHNS, CDR2 SASEGT. Ends included, the CDR3 has 15 residues. The CDR3 is CASSENRLTQETKYL.

This clonotype was seen a few times. The chain couples TRBV29-1 to TRBJ2-3; D perhaps matches TRBD2 (8 bases). This CDR3 has 24 amino acids. Looked up from germline, CDR1 is SQVTM and CDR2 is ANQGSEA. V lost 6 bases, J lost 1 base, and 44 bases lay in between. The DNA for the CDR3 is TGCAGCGTAGAGCAGATACAAGACCGACAGGGCTCGGCGGAAACTAGCGGAGGCACAGATACGCAGTATTTT. Translation: CSVEQIQDRQGSAETSGGTDTQYF.

The chain uses TRBV29-1 and TRBJ1-2, with D possibly being TRBD1 (5 bases). The germline CDR1 and CDR2 sequences are SQVTM and ANQGSEA. The CDR3 consists of 12 residues. As DNA, the CDR3 is TGCGGCATTGTACCATGGGGCGGCGGCTACACCTTC. Protein: CGIVPWGGGYTF.

The chain employs TRBV6-5 and TRBJ1-6, with D unclear. The CDR3 length is 16 residues. Germline CDR1 is MNHEY and CDR2 is SVGAGI. In DNA, the CDR3 is TGTATCAGCAGAAAACAGTCTGCCATATACAATTCACCCCTCCACTTT. This gives the protein CISRKQSAIYNSPLHF.

In the case of this clonotype: The junction and the germline gene differ at one end; a read error may be behind it. The V and J genes are TRBV6-2 or TRBV6-3 and TRBJ2-6, with a possible D match to TRBD1 (5 bases). Germline CDR1 is MNHEY and CDR2 is SVGEGT. The CDR3 length is 15 residues. The CDR3 region is CASSYGRLGANALTF. For the CDR3, the DNA is TGTGCCAGTAGTTACGGTAGGCTTGGGGCCAACGCCCTGACTTTC.

This clonotype was seen repeatedly, ten times or more. A much larger clone sits a single nucleotide away, making a read error possible. The chain is built from TRBV7-8 and TRBJ1-2; D perhaps matches TRBD1 (6 bases). This CDR3 is 12 amino acids long. The germline V gene has CDR1 SGHVS and CDR2 FQNEAQ. CDR3 sequence reads: CVTPGHFNGYTF. In nucleotides, the CDR3 is TGTGTCACCCCGGGACACTTTAATGGCTACACCTTC. Full variable domain (outside the CDR3, taken from reference TRBV7-8 and TRBJ1-2): GAGVSQSPRYKVAKRGQDVALRCDPISGHVSLFWYQQALGQGPEFLTYFQNEAQLDKSGLPSDRFFAERPEGSVSTLKIQRTQQEDSAVYLCVTPGHFNGYTFGSGTRLTVV.

On this clonotype itself: One junction end disagrees with the germline gene, perhaps due to a read error. The CDR3 DNA sequence: TGTGCCAGCAGATACTCGAGCAGCGTCCCAAGGCAGACCGGGGAGCTGTTTTTT. It codes for CASRYSSSVPRQTGELFF. V gene TRBV6-5 combines with J gene TRBJ2-2; D uncertain. The germline V gene encodes CDR1 MNHEY and CDR2 SVGAGI. The CDR3 is 18 amino acids.